The 23 T cell receptor beta chains listed next were all sequenced from one sample in a study of T cell repertoires in chronic hepatitis B. The data were produced by immunoSEQ multiplex PCR, yet TCRdb's version contains in-frame clones alone and is incomplete. The sample includes 500 or so clones, more than 75% of them seen just once. Input material: total CD8+ T cells from PBMCs. These receptors all stem from a human donor with chronic hepatitis B virus infection.

The genes are TRBV28 and TRBJ2-2; D not certain. This CDR3 contains 14 residues. CDR1 MDHEN and CDR2 SYDVKM come from the germline V gene. V was pared by 2 bases and J by 1 base, with 5 bases between. CDR3 region: CASSLPGNTGELFF. As DNA, the CDR3 is TGTGCCAGCAGTTTACCAGGGAACACCGGGGAGCTGTTTTTT.

V gene TRBV6-1 combines with J gene TRBJ2-1; 7 positions agree with TRBD2. V lost 2 bases and J lost 7; bases outside the gene matches: 11. The CDR3 has 16 amino acids. CDR1 MNHNS and CDR2 SASEGT come from the germline V gene. The CDR3 nucleotides are TGTGCCAGCAGTGAAATGGGGGGGATTGGGAGGAATGAGCAGTTCTTC. Its protein is CASSEMGGIGRNEQFF.

The chain combines TRBV7-9 with TRBJ1-2, with 8 nucleotides matching TRBD1. V gave up 3 bases and J gave up 0 bases; unmatched junction bases: 3. The V gene's germline CDR1 is SEHNR and CDR2 FQNEAQ (reference sequence). This CDR3 is 15 amino acids long. The CDR3 is CASSLDREANYGYTF. CDR3 nucleotides: TGTGCCAGCAGCTTGGACAGGGAGGCTAACTATGGCTACACCTTC. Filled out from reference TRBV7-9 and TRBJ1-2, the complete variable domain reads DTGVSQNPRHKITKRGQNVTFRCDPISEHNRLYWYRQTLGQGPEFLTYFQNEAQLEKSRLLSDRFSAERPKGSFSTLEIQRTEQGDSAMYLCASSLDREANYGYTFGSGTRLTVV.

The chain uses TRBV19 and TRBJ1-1; 8 nucleotides line up with TRBD1. Trimming removed 5 bases from V and 4 bases from J; junction bases left unmatched: 6. Germline loops: CDR1 LNHDA, CDR2 SQIVND (reference sequence). The length of the CDR3 is 14 residues. In DNA form, the CDR3 reads TGTGCCAGTAGTCCCACAGGGGGGGTCACTGAAGCTTTCTTT. It translates to CASSPTGGVTEAFF.

The V call is TRBV9, the J call TRBJ2-7; no reliable D call. The CDR3 runs to 15 residues. Per the germline V gene, CDR1 is SGDLS and CDR2 is YYNGEE. Trimming stripped 4 bases from V and 5 bases from J, with 19 bases between. The CDR3 here is CASSPYATETDEQYF. CDR3 coding DNA: TGTGCCAGCAGCCCGTATGCCACAGAAACGGACGAGCAGTACTTC.

This sequence joins TRBV7-9 and TRBJ2-7; D unresolved. Looked up from germline, CDR1 is SEHNR and CDR2 is FQNEAQ (reference sequence). V was trimmed by 1 base and J by 2 bases, leaving 9 bases between them. This CDR3 comprises 14 residues. CDR3 DNA: TGTGCCAGCAGCTTAGTTCAGAAAACCTACGAGCAGTACTTC. Translated, it gives CASSLVQKTYEQYF.

The chain recombines TRBV6-1 with TRBJ1-2, with a weak D call TRBD1 (5 bases). The CDR3 consists of 12 residues. V shed 7 bases and J shed 9 bases, with 15 bases lying between them. Germline CDR1 MNHNS, CDR2 SASEGT. The CDR3 nucleotides read TGTGCCAGCATGTTAGGGGACGGGAGCTACACCTTC. It specifies CASMLGDGSYTF.

The CDR3 coding sequence is TGTGCCAGCAGCCAATTTACAGGGGAGAGCACAGATACGCAGTATTTT. Translation gives CASSQFTGESTDTQYF. The rearrangement links TRBV9 to TRBJ2-3, with TRBD1 identical over 7 bases. CDR1 and CDR2 (germline): SGDLS, YYNGEE. CDR3 length equals 16 residues. V lost 4 bases, J lost 0 bases, and 8 bases stayed unmatched.

V gene TRBV11-2 combines with J gene TRBJ1-1; TRBD1 matches at 7 bases. Per the germline V gene, CDR1 is SGHAT and CDR2 is FQNNGV. V lost 3 bases and J lost 1; bases outside the gene matches: 2. The CDR3 runs 14 residues. CDR3 DNA sequence: TGTGCCAGCAGCTTGGGGACAGAGAACACTGAAGCTTTCTTT. Protein product: CASSLGTENTEAFF.

The chain combines TRBV19 with TRBJ1-2; D is undetermined. The germline V and J ends were trimmed by 5 bases and 5 bases, with 9 bases remaining between them. The length of the CDR3 is 12 residues. Germline lookup yields CDR1 LNHDA and CDR2 SQIVND (reference sequence). The chain's CDR3 is CASSPNGYGYTF. The CDR3 nucleotides read TGTGCCAGTAGTCCAAACGGGTATGGCTACACCTTC.

This rearrangement joins TRBV21-1 to TRBJ1-3; TRBD1 reflects the table's D call only, with no check against the DNA. TRBV21-1 constitutes a pseudogene. The CDR3 runs to 16 residues. CDR3 region: CASSSGTVSSGNTIYF. Here the CDR3 DNA reads TGTGCCAGCAGCTCGGGGACAGTGAGCTCTGGAAACACCATATATTTT.

DNA of the CDR3: TGTGCGCTCTGGGACAGCCGCACAGATACGCAGTATTTT. This translates into CALWDSRTDTQYF. V usage is TRBV10-3 and J usage is TRBJ2-3; 7 positions match TRBD1. Per germline, CDR1 ENHRY and CDR2 SYGVKD. CDR3 length: 13 amino acids.

V usage is TRBV5-1 and J usage is TRBJ1-5; D ambiguous. This CDR3 has 13 amino acids. Germline CDR1 is SGHRS and CDR2 is YFSETQ. V was pared by 0 bases and J by 4 bases, with 5 bases between. As DNA, the CDR3 is TGCGCCAGCAGCTTGGGAAGGAATCAGCCCCAGCATTTT. Translation gives CASSLGRNQPQHF.

In this sample, this clone turned up once. V usage is TRBV7-9 and J usage is TRBJ2-3; D is uncertain. Germline V gene data show CDR1 as SEHNR and CDR2 as FQNEAQ (reference sequence). The V end lost 1 base, the J end lost 0 bases, and 5 bases lay between the germline ends. The CDR3 has 14 amino acids. The CDR3 spells CASSLVTSTDTQYF. The CDR3 nucleotides are TGTGCCAGCAGCTTAGTTACTAGCACAGATACGCAGTATTTT.

The chain carries TRBV6-1 and TRBJ2-5; 13 positions match TRBD2. The CDR3 loop spans 15 amino acids. CDR1 and CDR2 (germline): MNHNS, SASEGT. J gave up 5 bases and V 5 bases, and 5 bases lay outside the gene matches. The CDR3 spells CASSQTSGGAETQYF. The CDR3 DNA reads TGTGCCAGCAGTCAAACTAGCGGGGGGGCCGAGACCCAGTACTTC.

This chain connects TRBV28 to TRBJ1-1; D call uncertain. This CDR3 has 13 amino acids. Trimming pared 3 bases from V and 4 bases from J, leaving 9 bases between. Germline V gene sequence: CDR1 MDHEN, CDR2 SYDVKM. Here the CDR3 DNA reads TGTGCCAGCAGTTTTGGGCAGTCCACTGAAGCTTTCTTT. Translation: CASSFGQSTEAFF.

This clone has only one observation. The J gene is TRBJ2-5, the V gene TRBV27, with D possibly being TRBD1 or TRBD2 (6 bases each). The germline V gene has CDR1 MNHEY and CDR2 SMNVEV (reference sequence). The V and J ends lost 6 bases and 1 base respectively, with 15 bases between them. This CDR3 is built from 15 residues. The CDR3 DNA reads as TGTGCCAGCAGCCCAAAACGGGGGCCCCAAGAGACCCAGTACTTC. Translating it yields CASSPKRGPQETQYF.

Only a few counts were recorded for this clone. The CDR3: CASSLGQGDYNEQFF. In DNA, the CDR3 is TGTGCCAGCAGTTTGGGACAGGGCGACTACAATGAGCAGTTCTTC. The chain combines TRBV28 with TRBJ2-1, with 9 bases identical to TRBD1. J gave up 3 bases and V 3 bases, and 3 bases lay outside the gene matches. The germline CDR1 and CDR2 sequences are MDHEN and SYDVKM. CDR3 size: 15 residues.

The chain uses TRBV2 and TRBJ2-3; no firm D call. The CDR3 contains 16 residues. V was shortened by 3 bases and J by 2 bases, with 15 bases between the two germline ends. Germline CDR1 reads SNHLY; CDR2 reads FYNNEI. The CDR3 loop is CASSDPTAPITDTQYF. The CDR3, as DNA: TGTGCCAGCAGTGACCCCACAGCTCCAATCACAGATACGCAGTATTTT.

The chain links TRBV15 to TRBJ1-4; 9 bases are a match to TRBD1. The V segment lost 0 bases and the J segment 8 bases; nucleotides outside the gene matches: 7. The CDR3 runs to 16 residues. The germline gives CDR1 LNHNV, CDR2 YYDKDF (reference sequence). The CDR3 nucleotides read TGTGCCACCAGCAGAGAAACCGGGACAGGGATCGAAAAACTGTTTTTT. This translates into CATSRETGTGIEKLFF.

V is TRBV5-6 and J is TRBJ2-7, with unresolved D. This CDR3 contains 12 residues. Germline lookup yields CDR1 SGHDT and CDR2 YYEEEE. The V and J ends lost 7 bases and 0 bases respectively, with 8 bases between them. The CDR3 loop is CASELNSYEQYF. In DNA form, the CDR3 reads TGTGCCAGCGAGCTAAACTCCTACGAGCAGTACTTC.

The V call is TRBV7-9, the J call TRBJ1-4; D remains unclear. Germline lookup yields CDR1 SEHNR and CDR2 FQNEAQ (reference sequence). The CDR3 runs to 11 residues. V lost 5 bases, J lost 12 bases, and 10 bases lay in between. The CDR3 protein is CASSAGPELFF. DNA for the CDR3: TGTGCCAGCAGCGCCGGCCCAGAACTGTTTTTT.

This clone was seen once. J is TRBJ2-2 and V is TRBV5-1; TRBD2 agrees at 13 bases. The junction had 5 bases not matched to a gene; V was cut back by 0 bases and J by 6 bases. Germline V gives CDR1 SGHRS, CDR2 YFSETQ. The CDR3 length is 17 residues. The CDR3 DNA reads TGCGCCAGCAGCTTGGGAGGACTAGCGGGGGCACCCGGGGAGCTGTTTTTT. Translated: CASSLGGLAGAPGELFF.